This record looks at one T cell receptor beta chain sequence and its context. Its antigen is not identified. The data are from a study of beta chain features in type 1 diabetes. Findings and caveats of the study: Healthy donors had naive, central memory and Treg TCRB repertoires that appeared less similar than those seen among patients. Researchers report that Type 1 diabetes patients had moderately but significantly shorter TCRB CDR3s across all four CD4+ subsets.

CDR1 and CDR2 (germline): DFQATT, SNEGSKA (reference sequence). The CDR3 runs 11 residues. The whole isolated RNA underwent reverse transcription, so sequencing captured expressed TCRB transcripts. Produced via immunoSEQ multiplex PCR; TCRdb's table is partial and in-frame only. The sample has 500,000 to 700,000 clones; 15% to 19% are singletons. Via CD45RO/CCR7/CD25/CD127/CD95/CD27, cells of the CD4+ naive, central memory, regulatory and stem cell-like memory subsets were sorted. The TCR comes from a man younger than 35 in good health. V and J are TRBV20-1 and TRBJ2-5; D remains unclear. The J call may be in error: the DNA end matches TRBJ2-7 better. The sample consisted of naive CD4+ T cells from blood. The CDR3: CSAYTPYEQYF. The CDR3 DNA sequence: TGCAGTGCCTACACGCCGTACGAGCAGTACTTC.